One and the same sample provided the 28 T cell receptor beta chains below, sequenced in a study of T cell responses to AZD1222 COVID-19 vaccine. Data came from immunoSEQ multiplex PCR; TCRdb stores just in-frame clones and leaves some out. The table shows over 90,000 clones, with 90% occurring only once. This specimen consisted of peripheral blood, obtained on day 0 of AZD1222 vaccination. All receptors derive from an adult in good health.

V gene TRBV7-9 combines with J gene TRBJ2-3, with D unresolved. Trimming shortened V by 1 base and J by 9 bases, and 8 bases separated the two germline ends. The germline V gene has CDR1 SEHNR and CDR2 FQNEAQ (reference sequence). CDR3 length: 12 residues. CDR3 in amino acids: CASSLESETQYF. In DNA form, the CDR3 reads TGTGCCAGCAGCTTAGAGAGTGAAACGCAGTATTTT.

The chain couples TRBV29-1 to TRBJ2-6; 8 bases line up with TRBD2. CDR1 and CDR2 (germline): SQVTM, ANQGSEA. The V segment lost 7 bases and the J segment 6 bases; nucleotides outside the gene matches: 8. This CDR3 region has 14 residues. CDR3 nucleotides: TGCAGCGCCTCGGGGGGGGCGGCGGCCAACGTCCTGACTTTC. Translated, it gives CSASGGAAANVLTF.

The chain has TRBV5-8 and TRBJ1-1, with D possibly matching TRBD1 (5 bases). Trimming took 1 base from V and 5 from J, leaving 12 bases between them. CDR1 SGHTS and CDR2 YDEGEE come from the germline V gene. The CDR3 has 14 amino acids. CDR3 DNA: TGTGCCAGCAGCTTGAGGTATCGGGGGACTGAAGCTTTCTTT. It is translated as CASSLRYRGTEAFF.

This sequence joins TRBV4-2 and TRBJ1-5; D call uncertain. Trimming removed 0 bases from V and 9 bases from J, with 9 bases in between. This CDR3 comprises 13 residues. In germline, CDR1 is LGHNA, CDR2 YNFKEQ. This chain's CDR3 is CASSQDLPRPQHF. For the CDR3, the DNA is TGTGCCAGCAGCCAAGATTTACCGCGGCCCCAGCATTTT.

V is TRBV6-2 or TRBV6-3 and J is TRBJ2-1; D is tentatively TRBD1 or TRBD2 (5 bases each). V was shortened by 6 bases and J by 12 bases, with 15 bases between the two germline ends. Germline V gives CDR1 MNHEY, CDR2 SVGEGT. The length of the CDR3 is 12 residues. CDR3 in amino acids: CASSNRGLGQFF. DNA of the CDR3: TGTGCCAGCAGCAACCGGGGCCTTGGGCAGTTCTTC.

This sequence joins TRBV7-7 and TRBJ1-2; unclear D gene. The CDR3 loop spans 15 amino acids. Germline lookup yields CDR1 SSHAT and CDR2 FNYEAQ (reference sequence). V gave up 1 base and J gave up 6 bases, with 15 bases separating them. For the CDR3, the DNA is TGTGCCAGCAGCTTAGGTGGGCTGTATGGGAATGGCTACACCTTC. Translation: CASSLGGLYGNGYTF.

CDR3 coding DNA: TGTGCCAGCTCAACCTCCCATGAACAGGGGGCCAATTATGGCTACACCTTC. Its protein product is CASSTSHEQGANYGYTF. The chain combines TRBV18 with TRBJ1-2, with 9 bases fitting TRBD1. CDR3 length equals 17 residues. Germline V gene sequence: CDR1 KGHSH, CDR2 LQKENI. V lost 5 bases, J lost 5 bases, and 15 bases stayed unmatched.

This chain connects TRBV7-2 to TRBJ2-1; 8 bases are a match to TRBD2. CDR3 length equals 15 residues. Unmatched junction bases numbered 9, after V lost 7 bases and J lost 4 bases. In germline, CDR1 is SGHTA, CDR2 FQGNSA. CDR3 region: CASTPGGAQYNEQFF. The DNA of the CDR3 is TGTGCCAGCACCCCCGGGGGGGCCCAATACAATGAGCAGTTCTTC. Full variable domain (missing parts from reference TRBV7-2 and TRBJ2-1): GAGVSQSPSNKVTEKGKDVELRCDPISGHTALYWYRQSLGQGLEFLIYFQGNSAPDKSGLPSDRFSAERTGGSVSTLTIQRTQQEDSAVYLCASTPGGAQYNEQFFGPGTRLTVL.

This chain connects TRBV7-9 to TRBJ1-3, with 7 nucleotides matching TRBD1. Germline V gene data show CDR1 as SEHNR and CDR2 as FQNEAQ (reference sequence). V gave up 5 bases and J gave up 0 bases; unmatched junction bases: 13. The length of the CDR3 is 18 residues. CDR3 loop: CASSGTVAGRGSGNTIYF. The CDR3 DNA sequence: TGTGCCAGCAGCGGGACAGTCGCAGGTCGAGGCTCTGGAAACACCATATATTTT.

The CDR3 bases are TGTGCCAGCAGTTTAACAGGGATCTATGGCTACACCTTC. It codes for CASSLTGIYGYTF. V gene TRBV27 combines with J gene TRBJ1-2; a weak D match, TRBD1 (6 bases). Germline V CDR1 and CDR2: MNHEY, SMNVEV (reference sequence). The CDR3 length is 13 residues. Trimming took 2 bases from V and 4 from J, leaving 8 bases between them.

This chain links TRBV4-1 with TRBJ2-7; D may be TRBD2 (5 bases). The germline gives CDR1 MGHRA, CDR2 YSYEKL. Between the trimmed V and J ends, which lost 0 bases and 4 bases, there was a span of 13 bases. CDR3 size: 15 residues. This CDR3 reads CASSQDTGSGYEQYF. CDR3 nucleotide sequence: TGCGCCAGCAGCCAAGATACTGGTTCGGGATACGAGCAGTACTTC.

The chain joins TRBV24-1 to TRBJ2-2; 9 bases map to TRBD2. The V gene end was trimmed by 6 bases and the J gene end by 7 bases; junction bases not matched to a gene: 5. In germline, CDR1 is KGHDR, CDR2 SFDVKD. The CDR3 covers 14 residues. CDR3 sequence reads: CATSPGLADGELFF. The CDR3 DNA reads TGTGCCACCAGTCCGGGACTAGCCGACGGGGAGCTGTTTTTT.

The J gene is TRBJ2-7, the V gene TRBV4-2, with D unresolved. Looked up from germline, CDR1 is LGHNA and CDR2 is YNFKEQ. This CDR3 has 19 residues. V lost 1 base and J 0 bases, leaving 22 bases between the germline ends. The CDR3 nucleotides are TGTGCCAGCAGCCAAGCGGCCCTAGACCCCAGGTCGGACTCCTACGAGCAGTACTTC. It translates to CASSQAALDPRSDSYEQYF.

J is TRBJ2-5 and V is TRBV7-2, with unresolved D. Trimming removed 4 bases from V and 0 bases from J, with 9 bases in between. Germline loops: CDR1 SGHTA, CDR2 FQGNSA. The CDR3 consists of 14 residues. The CDR3 nucleotides are TGTGCCAGCAGCTCGGAGAGTTACCAAGAGACCCAGTACTTC. This sequence encodes CASSSESYQETQYF.

The chain links TRBV7-3 to TRBJ2-7; 7 nucleotides line up with TRBD1. The CDR3 totals 15 residues. In germline, CDR1 is SGHTA, CDR2 FQGTGA. Trimming took 5 bases from V and 5 from J; bases not matched to a gene: 12. The CDR3 nucleotides are TGTGCCAGCAGCGCCTCCGGGACAGCGATGGACGAGCAGTACTTC. Its translation is CASSASGTAMDEQYF.

V and J are TRBV5-5 and TRBJ1-2; D call uncertain. CDR3 size: 12 residues. Trimming stripped 0 bases from V and 0 bases from J, with 0 bases between. Germline CDR1 is SGHKS and CDR2 is YYEKEE (reference sequence). The CDR3 DNA reads as TGTGCCAGCAGCTTGGCTAACTATGGCTACACCTTC. It is translated as CASSLANYGYTF.

This chain connects TRBV5-4 to TRBJ1-2; the match to TRBD1 covers 7 bases. The trim removed 0 bases at V and 5 bases at J, leaving 7 bases unmatched. The CDR3 is 15 residues long. The germline CDR1 and CDR2 sequences are SGHNT and YYREEE (reference sequence). CDR3 sequence (DNA): TGTGCCAGCAGCTTGGCGGCAGGGGGTGGGTATGGCTACACCTTC. Translated: CASSLAAGGGYGYTF.

The chain carries TRBV18 and TRBJ2-5; the D gene is possibly TRBD1 (6 bases). The CDR3 spans 13 residues. V shed 3 bases and J shed 5 bases, with 10 bases lying between them. CDR1 and CDR2 (germline): KGHSH, LQKENI. The CDR3 DNA is TGTGCCAGCTCACCGGGGACATCCGAGACCCAGTACTTC. Residues: CASSPGTSETQYF.

The gene calls are TRBV20-1 and TRBJ1-3, with 8 bases matching TRBD1. The CDR3 contains 11 residues. V lost 4 bases to trimming and J lost 8 bases; unmatched junction nucleotides: 1. The germline CDR1 and CDR2 sequences are DFQATT and SNEGSKA (reference sequence). The CDR3, as DNA: TGCAGTGCTATGACAGGGGACACCATATATTTT. This codes for CSAMTGDTIYF.

V and J are TRBV10-1 and TRBJ2-7, with D perhaps matching TRBD1 or TRBD2 (5 bases each). V lost 6 bases and J lost 0, with 12 bases in between. The CDR3 extends over 14 amino acids. Germline V CDR1 and CDR2: WNHNN, SYGVQD (reference sequence). CDR3 amino acids: CASSRDLSSYEQYF. Written as DNA, the CDR3 is TGCGCCAGCAGCCGGGACCTCAGCTCCTACGAGCAGTACTTC.

The chain links TRBV6-5 to TRBJ1-1; no reliable D call. Trimming pared 5 bases from V and 6 bases from J, leaving 13 bases between. CDR3 size: 13 residues. Germline V gives CDR1 MNHEY, CDR2 SVGAGI. This CDR3 is CASSPRPVAEAFF. The CDR3 nucleotides read TGTGCCAGCAGTCCCAGGCCGGTGGCTGAAGCTTTCTTT.

The genes are TRBV9 and TRBJ2-2; TRBD1 might be the D (6 bases). Germline CDR1 and CDR2: SGDLS and YYNGEE. This CDR3 comprises 17 residues. Trimming removed 6 bases at V and 4 bases at J, with 22 bases between. CDR3 protein: CASTEEQGRLGTGELFF. The CDR3 DNA follows: TGTGCCAGCACCGAAGAACAGGGTCGGCTCGGCACCGGGGAGCTGTTTTTT.

V is TRBV10-3 and J is TRBJ2-3; the match to TRBD1 covers 7 bases. The CDR3 has 14 amino acids. Germline CDR1 reads ENHRY; CDR2 reads SYGVKD. The V gene end was trimmed by 7 bases and the J gene end by 0 bases; junction bases not matched to a gene: 4. The CDR3 DNA is TGTGCCATCATGAGGGACAGCAGCACAGATACGCAGTATTTT. Its protein product is CAIMRDSSTDTQYF.

The chain carries TRBV6-5 and TRBJ1-5, with a tentative D call TRBD1 (6 bases). CDR3 length equals 15 residues. Trimming stripped 6 bases from V and 2 bases from J, with 14 bases between. Germline V lookup: CDR1 MNHEY, CDR2 SVGAGI. The CDR3 reads CASRSGGAGNQPQHF. DNA of the CDR3: TGTGCCAGCAGATCGGGGGGGGCGGGCAATCAGCCCCAGCATTTT.

The genes are TRBV23-1 and TRBJ2-5; tentatively, D is TRBD1 (5 bases). TRBV23-1 belongs to the ORF category, with a function that is uncertain. The CDR3 covers 15 residues. V lost 0 bases and J lost 1, with 9 bases in between. In DNA, the CDR3 is TGCGCCAGCAGTCAATCGGGCAGGGTCCAAGAGACCCAGTACTTC. Translation: CASSQSGRVQETQYF.

V gene TRBV5-1 combines with J gene TRBJ1-1; D possibly corresponds to TRBD1 (6 bases). Germline V gives CDR1 SGHRS, CDR2 YFSETQ. This CDR3 spans 17 amino acids. V dropped 0 bases and J dropped 1 base, with 16 bases sitting between them. The CDR3 protein is CASSLADLGAPNTEAFF. DNA of the CDR3: TGCGCCAGCAGCTTGGCCGATTTGGGGGCCCCGAACACTGAAGCTTTCTTT.

V and J are TRBV7-3 and TRBJ2-1, with 12 bases fitting TRBD2. The V segment lost 5 bases and the J segment 7 bases; nucleotides outside the gene matches: 6. CDR3 length equals 15 residues. The germline V gene encodes CDR1 SGHTA and CDR2 FQGTGA. CDR3 region: CASSPTSGGMNEQFF. The CDR3 nucleotides are TGTGCCAGCAGCCCAACTAGCGGGGGGATGAATGAGCAGTTCTTC.

The genes are TRBV5-1 and TRBJ2-3, with 7 bases aligning to TRBD2. Unmatched junction bases numbered 2, after V lost 0 bases and J lost 1 base. The CDR3 contains 15 residues. The germline gives CDR1 SGHRS, CDR2 YFSETQ. The CDR3 region is CASSLALAGTDTQYF. CDR3 coding DNA: TGCGCCAGCAGCTTGGCGCTAGCGGGCACAGATACGCAGTATTTT.